The rows below give T cell receptor beta chains drawn from one sample of a study of Ad26.COV2.S vaccination and SARS-CoV-2 variants. TCRdb's copy holds only in-frame clones and misses some; the assay was immunoSEQ multiplex PCR. The sample records fewer than 400,000 clones, roughly 90% being singletons. Sequenced here: peripheral blood, sampled in a trial of Ad26.COV2.S vaccine versus placebo. The receptor set was obtained from a person aged 18 to 65 who received the Ad26.COV2.S COVID-19 vaccine or a placebo. The CDR3 runs from the conserved cysteine through the conserved F or W. Each record gives: V gene, J gene, D gene, clone size, CDR3 protein, CDR3 DNA. D genes are given only for firm matches. Size values are once, few and many counts, or a class for expanded clones, and some rows have none.

V: TRBV6-1; J: TRBJ2-7; D: TRBD1; size: once; CDR3: CASSEGDRVYEQYF; DNA: TGTGCCAGCAGTGAAGGGGACAGGGTATACGAGCAGTACTTC
V: TRBV7-8; J: TRBJ2-3; D: TRBD2; size: .; CDR3: CASRGLAGVRASTDTQYF; DNA: TGTGCCAGCAGGGGACTAGCGGGAGTCAGGGCTAGCACAGATACGCAGTATTTT
V: TRBV5-1; J: TRBJ2-4; D: TRBD2; size: .; CDR3: CASSLGLAGKNIQYF; DNA: TGCGCCAGCAGTCTGGGACTAGCGGGAAAAAACATTCAGTACTTC
V: TRBV7-9; J: TRBJ1-1; D: .; size: few; CDR3: CASSSEGGRVNTEAFF; DNA: TGTGCCAGCAGCTCCGAAGGGGGGCGCGTGAACACTGAAGCTTTCTTT
V: TRBV7-9; J: TRBJ2-7; D: .; size: .; CDR3: CASSFEQVYEQYF; DNA: TGTGCCAGCAGCTTCGAACAGGTCTACGAGCAGTACTTC
V: TRBV13; J: TRBJ2-1; D: TRBD2; size: .; CDR3: CASSPGTSGHNEQFF; DNA: TGTGCCAGCAGCCCCGGGACTAGCGGCCACAATGAGCAGTTCTTC
V: TRBV24-1; J: TRBJ2-6; D: .; size: .; CDR3: CATSEVVAGANVLTF; DNA: TGTGCCACCAGTGAAGTGGTTGCTGGGGCCAACGTCCTGACTTTC
V: TRBV4-2; J: TRBJ2-1; D: TRBD2; size: .; CDR3: CASSQDWASGYNEQFF; DNA: TGTGCCAGCAGCCAAGATTGGGCTAGCGGGTACAATGAGCAGTTCTTC
V: TRBV6-5; J: TRBJ1-3; D: .; size: .; CDR3: CASGSSGNTIYF; DNA: TGTGCCAGCGGTTCCTCTGGAAACACCATATATTTT
V: TRBV5-1; J: TRBJ2-7; D: TRBD1; size: .; CDR3: CASSYRDSETYEQYF; DNA: TGCGCCAGCAGCTACCGGGACAGTGAAACCTACGAGCAGTACTTC
V: TRBV6-2/TRBV6-3; J: TRBJ2-1; D: TRBD2; size: .; CDR3: CASSGLAGANEQFF; DNA: TGTGCCAGCAGTGGACTAGCGGGAGCCAATGAGCAGTTCTTC
V: TRBV15; J: TRBJ1-2; D: TRBD1; size: .; CDR3: CATSRDKGGLYGYTF; DNA: TGTGCCACCAGCAGAGATAAAGGGGGCCTCTATGGCTACACCTTC
V: TRBV11-3; J: TRBJ2-1; D: TRBD2; size: .; CDR3: CASSRLAGGVGNEQFF; DNA: TGTGCCAGCAGCAGACTAGCGGGAGGTGTGGGAAATGAGCAGTTCTTC